One and the same sample provided the 21 T cell receptor beta chains below, sequenced in a study of blood T cell repertoires in COVID-19. The table came from immunoSEQ multiplex PCR; TCRdb's copy has only in-frame clones and leaves some out. Here the sample spans more than 85,000 clones, approximately 90% being singletons. The sequenced sample was peripheral blood. The receptors originated from a human donor with COVID-19, enrolled during active disease. The donor label of this sample is uncertain.

V usage is TRBV9 and J usage is TRBJ2-5, with 9 bases matching TRBD2. CDR1 SGDLS and CDR2 YYNGEE come from the germline V gene. V was pared by 0 bases and J by 1 base, with 4 bases of the junction left unmatched. The CDR3 spans 16 residues. CDR3 protein: CASSVGSTSGQETQYF. CDR3 coding DNA: TGTGCCAGCAGCGTAGGATCGACTAGCGGCCAAGAGACCCAGTACTTC.

The chain uses TRBV10-3 and TRBJ1-6, with a tentative D call TRBD1 (6 bases). The CDR3 contains 15 residues. Trimming removed 0 bases from V and 10 bases from J, with 13 bases in between. CDR1 ENHRY and CDR2 SYGVKD come from the germline V gene. The CDR3 nucleotides are TGTGCCATCAGTGAGTCGAGACAGGATCGGTCACCCCTCCACTTT. It translates to CAISESRQDRSPLHF.

This sequence joins TRBV19 and TRBJ2-6; the match to TRBD1 covers 7 bases. Per the germline V gene, CDR1 is LNHDA and CDR2 is SQIVND (reference sequence). With 4 bases clipped from V and 0 bases from J, the junction kept 3 bases outside the gene matches. The CDR3 contains 16 residues. CDR3 sequence reads: CASSNPGGSGANVLTF. CDR3 sequence (DNA): TGTGCCAGTAGTAACCCAGGGGGCTCTGGGGCCAACGTCCTGACTTTC.

This clone came up a few times. The V gene is TRBV5-1, the J gene TRBJ2-3; 10 bases are a match to TRBD2. With 2 bases clipped from V and 0 bases from J, the junction kept 3 bases outside the gene matches. This CDR3 spans 16 amino acids. In germline, CDR1 is SGHRS, CDR2 YFSETQ. CDR3 sequence reads: CASSLGLAASTDTQYF. Here the CDR3 DNA reads TGCGCCAGCAGCTTAGGACTAGCGGCAAGCACAGATACGCAGTATTTT. Full variable domain (outside the CDR3, taken from reference TRBV5-1 and TRBJ2-3): KAGVTQTPRYLIKTRGQQVTLSCSPISGHRSVSWYQQTPGQGLQFLFEYFSETQRNKGNFPGRFSGRQFSNSRSEMNVSTLELGDSALYLCASSLGLAASTDTQYFGPGTRLTVL.

The rearrangement links TRBV10-3 to TRBJ1-1; 11 nucleotides agree with TRBD1. Germline lookup yields CDR1 ENHRY and CDR2 SYGVKD. Unmatched junction bases numbered 8, after V lost 7 bases and J lost 4 bases. This CDR3 has 15 amino acids. CDR3 nucleotides: TGTGCCATCACCAAGGGGACAGGGGGGGTCACTGAAGCTTTCTTT. As protein: CAITKGTGGVTEAFF.

This clone was counted once. The V and J genes are TRBV29-1 and TRBJ2-5; TRBD1 agrees at 12 bases. The length of the CDR3 is 14 residues. Per the germline V gene, CDR1 is SQVTM and CDR2 is ANQGSEA. J gave up 5 bases and V 7 bases, and 8 bases lay outside the gene matches. The CDR3, as DNA: TGCAGCGCTCCCCAAGGGACAGGGGGCGAGACCCAGTACTTC. Translated, it gives CSAPQGTGGETQYF.

The chain links TRBV7-2 to TRBJ1-6; D uncertain. The length of the CDR3 is 12 residues. Germline CDR1 reads SGHTA; CDR2 reads FQGNSA. The germline V and J ends were trimmed by 3 bases and 5 bases, with 2 bases remaining between them. CDR3 amino acids: CASSFNNSPLHF. CDR3 nucleotides: TGTGCCAGCAGCTTCAATAATTCACCCCTCCACTTT.

The rearrangement links TRBV2 to TRBJ1-2, with a possible D match to TRBD1 (5 bases). V was cut by 6 bases and J by 5 bases, with 16 bases left in between. Germline CDR1 is SNHLY and CDR2 is FYNNEI. The CDR3 sequence is 14 residues long. CDR3 protein: CASRGGEARYGYTF. DNA of the CDR3: TGTGCCAGCAGAGGAGGGGAAGCAAGATATGGCTACACCTTC.

The chain couples TRBV4-2 to TRBJ2-3; 9 positions match TRBD2. The CDR3 length is 16 residues. Unmatched junction bases numbered 9, after V lost 3 bases and J lost 5 bases. The V gene's germline CDR1 is LGHNA and CDR2 YNFKEQ. For the CDR3, the DNA is TGTGCCAGCAGCCAGGTAGCGGGGGCAGGGGGAGATACGCAGTATTTT. Protein product: CASSQVAGAGGDTQYF.

V is TRBV7-9 and J is TRBJ1-4; D possibly corresponds to TRBD1 (5 bases). Per germline, CDR1 SEHNR and CDR2 FQNEAQ (reference sequence). The length of the CDR3 is 16 residues. With 1 base removed from V and 0 bases from J, the gap between germline ends came to 9 bases. CDR3 coding DNA: TGTGCCAGCAGCTTAGGGTTCAGGGCAACTAATGAAAAACTGTTTTTT. It specifies CASSLGFRATNEKLFF. Full variable domain (rest looked up from reference TRBV7-9 and TRBJ1-4): DTGVSQNPRHKITKRGQNVTFRCDPISEHNRLYWYRQTLGQGPEFLTYFQNEAQLEKSRLLSDRFSAERPKGSFSTLEIQRTEQGDSAMYLCASSLGFRATNEKLFFGSGTQLSVL.

The V and J genes are TRBV20-1 and TRBJ1-2, with D unclear. Germline V gene sequence: CDR1 DFQATT, CDR2 SNEGSKA (reference sequence). The CDR3 contains 11 residues. V lost 4 bases, J lost 0 bases, and 3 bases lay in between. The CDR3 is CSAITNYGYTF. CDR3 DNA sequence: TGCAGTGCTATCACTAACTATGGCTACACCTTC.

The rearrangement joins TRBV9 to TRBJ2-1, with 11 bases matching TRBD2. There are 17 residues in the CDR3. V shed 2 bases, J shed 4 bases, and the junction held 8 bases outside the gene matches. Germline values: CDR1 SGDLS, CDR2 YYNGEE. The CDR3: CASSVLSGTSGYNEQFF. The DNA for the CDR3 is TGTGCCAGCAGCGTCCTTTCCGGGACTAGCGGATACAATGAGCAGTTCTTC.

The CDR3 DNA follows: TGTGCCAGCATCTCTGGGGGGTTCACAGATACGCAGTATTTT. This encodes CASISGGFTDTQYF. The J gene is TRBJ2-3, the V gene TRBV7-9; the D gene is possibly TRBD2 (6 bases). Germline assignment: CDR1 SEHNR and CDR2 FQNEAQ (reference sequence). Trimming removed 7 bases from V and 2 bases from J, with 13 bases in between. The CDR3 runs to 14 residues.

In this sample, this clone turned up a few times. V usage is TRBV9 and J usage is TRBJ2-1; TRBD2 matches 13 bases. Germline V gives CDR1 SGDLS, CDR2 YYNGEE. The CDR3 consists of 15 residues. Losses at the gene ends were 0 bases for V and 9 bases for J; bases not matched to a gene: 3. The CDR3 DNA reads as TGTGCCAGCAGCGTAGAAGGACTAGCGGGGGCTGAGCAGTTCTTC. Amino acids: CASSVEGLAGAEQFF.

The V and J genes are TRBV5-1 and TRBJ2-2; D call uncertain. The CDR3 length is 14 residues. The V gene lost 0 bases and the J gene lost 6 bases, with 9 bases spanning the gap. Germline V gene sequence: CDR1 SGHRS, CDR2 YFSETQ. This CDR3 reads CASSLVGSSGELFF. The CDR3 coding sequence is TGCGCCAGCAGCTTGGTCGGGTCGTCCGGGGAGCTGTTTTTT.

The rearrangement joins TRBV10-3 to TRBJ2-7; 11 bases line up with TRBD2. Trimming took 5 bases from V and 6 from J; bases not matched to a gene: 6. Germline V gene sequence: CDR1 ENHRY, CDR2 SYGVKD. CDR3 size: 14 residues. Written as DNA, the CDR3 is TGTGCCATCAGTATTAGCGGGAGGGAGGGCGAGCAGTACTTC. It is translated as CAISISGREGEQYF.

This sequence joins TRBV5-1 and TRBJ2-3; 10 positions match TRBD2. The CDR3 covers 19 residues. Per germline, CDR1 SGHRS and CDR2 YFSETQ. The V and J ends lost 0 bases and 0 bases, in that order; junction bases with no gene match: 10. The CDR3 DNA sequence: TGCGCCAGCAGCTTGGATATTGCAGGACTAGCGGCTAGCACAGATACGCAGTATTTT. Translating it yields CASSLDIAGLAASTDTQYF.

The genes are TRBV9 and TRBJ1-2; possibly TRBD1 for D (6 bases). Trimming pared 0 bases from V and 3 bases from J, leaving 9 bases between. In germline, CDR1 is SGDLS, CDR2 YYNGEE. The CDR3 is made up of 14 amino acids. The CDR3 here is CASSVEPGDYGYTF. The CDR3 DNA reads as TGTGCCAGCAGCGTAGAACCAGGGGACTATGGCTACACCTTC.

The gene calls are TRBV3-1 (or the pseudogene TRBV3-2) and TRBJ2-1; 7 bases fit TRBD2. The CDR3 totals 16 residues. Germline loops: CDR1 LGHDT, CDR2 YNNKEL (reference sequence). The V segment lost 0 bases and the J segment 7 bases; nucleotides outside the gene matches: 9. The DNA for the CDR3 is TGTGCCAGCAGCCAAGATAATGAAGCGGGGCGGAATGAGCAGTTCTTC. It translates to CASSQDNEAGRNEQFF.

This sequence joins TRBV6-1 and TRBJ2-7, with 12 nucleotides matching TRBD1. J lost 5 bases, V lost 3 bases, and 5 bases had no gene match. Per germline, CDR1 MNHNS and CDR2 SASEGT. The CDR3 sequence is 15 residues long. The CDR3 here is CASSDPGTGGDEQYF. Written as DNA, the CDR3 is TGTGCCAGCAGTGACCCTGGGACAGGGGGCGACGAGCAGTACTTC.

The chain couples TRBV6-5 to TRBJ2-5, with a possible D match to TRBD1 (5 bases). V lost 6 bases to trimming and J lost 8 bases, with 10 bases between them. Germline V gene sequence: CDR1 MNHEY, CDR2 SVGAGI. This CDR3 has 11 residues. Here the CDR3 reads CASRTQGTQYF. The CDR3 DNA reads as TGTGCCAGCAGAACCCAGGGAACCCAGTACTTC.